Sequencing of this T cell receptor (beta chain) was carried out in a study of blood T cell repertoires in COVID-19. About the research overall: COVID-19 samples from acute and convalescent phases originated in the United States, Italy and Spain.

Data came from immunoSEQ multiplex PCR; TCRdb stores just in-frame clones and leaves some out. The sample records approximately 200,000 clones, about nine tenths being singletons. The CDR3 contains 16 residues. The J segment lost 6 bases and the V segment lost 1 base, leaving 5 bases of the junction unmatched. Germline V lookup: CDR1 MNHEY, CDR2 SMNVEV (reference sequence). The V and J genes are TRBV27 and TRBJ2-1; TRBD2 agrees at 11 bases. This TCR was sampled from a woman aged 30 to 39 who had recovered from COVID-19. Sequencing was performed on PBMCs or T cells enriched from blood (not recorded which). CDR3 amino acids: CASSLLGLADTNEQFF. DNA for the CDR3: TGTGCCAGCAGTTTATTGGGACTAGCGGATACCAATGAGCAGTTCTTC.